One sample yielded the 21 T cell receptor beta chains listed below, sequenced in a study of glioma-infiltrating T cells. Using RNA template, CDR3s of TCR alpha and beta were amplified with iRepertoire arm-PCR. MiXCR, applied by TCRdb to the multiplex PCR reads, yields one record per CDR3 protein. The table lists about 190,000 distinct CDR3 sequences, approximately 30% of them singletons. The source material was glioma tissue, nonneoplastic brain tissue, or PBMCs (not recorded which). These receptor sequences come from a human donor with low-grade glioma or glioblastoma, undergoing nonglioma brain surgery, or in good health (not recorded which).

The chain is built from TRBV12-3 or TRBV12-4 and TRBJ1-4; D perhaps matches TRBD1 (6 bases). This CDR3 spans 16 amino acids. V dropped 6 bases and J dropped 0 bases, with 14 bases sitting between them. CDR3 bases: TGTGCCAGCAGCGATGGGACAACCGCAACTAATGAAAAACTGTTTTTT. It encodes CASSDGTTATNEKLFF.

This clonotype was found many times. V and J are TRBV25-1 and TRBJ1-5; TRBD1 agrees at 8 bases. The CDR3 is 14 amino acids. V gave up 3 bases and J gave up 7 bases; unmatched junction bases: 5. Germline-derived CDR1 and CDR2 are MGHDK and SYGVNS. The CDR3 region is CASSDGQGAQPQHF. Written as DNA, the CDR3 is TGTGCCAGCAGTGATGGGCAGGGGGCACAGCCCCAGCATTTT.

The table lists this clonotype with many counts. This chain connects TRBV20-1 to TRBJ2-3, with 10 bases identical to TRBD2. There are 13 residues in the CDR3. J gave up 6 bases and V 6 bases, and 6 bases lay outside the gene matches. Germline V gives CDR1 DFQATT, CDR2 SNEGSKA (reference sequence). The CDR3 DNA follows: TGCAGTGCATGGACTAGCGGCCGGGATACGCAGTATTTT. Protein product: CSAWTSGRDTQYF.

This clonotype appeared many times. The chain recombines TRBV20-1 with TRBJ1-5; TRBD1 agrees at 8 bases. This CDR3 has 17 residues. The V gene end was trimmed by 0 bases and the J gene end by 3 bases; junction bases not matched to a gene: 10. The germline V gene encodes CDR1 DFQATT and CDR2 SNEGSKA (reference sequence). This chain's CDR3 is CSARDQIVQGDNQPQHF. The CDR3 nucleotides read TGCAGTGCTAGAGACCAAATAGTACAGGGGGACAATCAGCCCCAGCATTTT.

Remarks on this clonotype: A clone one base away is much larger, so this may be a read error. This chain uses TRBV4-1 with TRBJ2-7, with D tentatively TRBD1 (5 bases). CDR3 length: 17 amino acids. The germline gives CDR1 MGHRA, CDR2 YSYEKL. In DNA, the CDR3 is TGCGCCAGCAGCCAAGATTACAGGAAACCTCCCTCCTACGATCAGTACTTC. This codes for CASSQDYRKPPSYDQYF.

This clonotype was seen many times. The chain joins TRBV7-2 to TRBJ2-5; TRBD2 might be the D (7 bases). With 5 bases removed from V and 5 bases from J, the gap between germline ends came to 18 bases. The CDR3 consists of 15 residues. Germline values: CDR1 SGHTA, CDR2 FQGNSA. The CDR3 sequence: CASSPRGASGETQYF. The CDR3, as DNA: TGTGCCAGCAGCCCCCGGGGGGCCTCGGGGGAGACCCAGTACTTC. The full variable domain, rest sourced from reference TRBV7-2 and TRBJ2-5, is GAGVSQSPSNKVTEKGKDVELRCDPISGHTALYWYRQSLGQGLEFLIYFQGNSAPDKSGLPSDRFSAERTGGSVSTLTIQRTQQEDSAVYLCASSPRGASGETQYFGPGTRLLVL.

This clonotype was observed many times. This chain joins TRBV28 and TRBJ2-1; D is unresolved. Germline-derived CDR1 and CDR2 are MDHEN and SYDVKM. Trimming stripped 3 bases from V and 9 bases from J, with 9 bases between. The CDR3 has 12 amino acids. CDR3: CASSFPHGEQFF. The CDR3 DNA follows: TGTGCCAGCAGTTTTCCCCATGGTGAGCAGTTCTTC.

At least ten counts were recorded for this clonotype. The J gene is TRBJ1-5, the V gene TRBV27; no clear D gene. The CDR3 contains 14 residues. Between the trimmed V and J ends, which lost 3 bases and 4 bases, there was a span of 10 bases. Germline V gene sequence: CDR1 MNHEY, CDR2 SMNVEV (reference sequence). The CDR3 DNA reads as TGTGCCAGCAGTTTCTCGGCAGCAAATCAGCCCCAGCATTTT. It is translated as CASSFSAANQPQHF.

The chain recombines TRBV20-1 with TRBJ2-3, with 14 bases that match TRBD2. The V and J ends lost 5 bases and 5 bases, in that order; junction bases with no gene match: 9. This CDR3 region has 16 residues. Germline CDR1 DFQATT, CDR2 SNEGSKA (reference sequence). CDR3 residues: CSAPRPGLAGGDTQYF. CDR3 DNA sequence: TGCAGTGCTCCGAGACCCGGACTAGCGGGAGGAGATACGCAGTATTTT.

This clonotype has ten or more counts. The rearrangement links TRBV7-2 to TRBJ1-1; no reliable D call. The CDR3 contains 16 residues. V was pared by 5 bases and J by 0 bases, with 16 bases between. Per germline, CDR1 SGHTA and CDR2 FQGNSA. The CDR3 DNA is TGTGCCAGCAGCCCCCCAAGTGCACGGATGAACACTGAAGCTTTCTTT. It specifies CASSPPSARMNTEAFF.

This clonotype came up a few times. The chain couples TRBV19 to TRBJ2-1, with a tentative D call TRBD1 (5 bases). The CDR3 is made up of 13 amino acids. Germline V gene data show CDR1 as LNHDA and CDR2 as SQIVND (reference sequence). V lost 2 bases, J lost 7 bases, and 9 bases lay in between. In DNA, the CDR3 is TGTGCCAGTAGTATAAGCAGGGAAAATGAGCAGTTCTTC. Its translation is CASSISRENEQFF.

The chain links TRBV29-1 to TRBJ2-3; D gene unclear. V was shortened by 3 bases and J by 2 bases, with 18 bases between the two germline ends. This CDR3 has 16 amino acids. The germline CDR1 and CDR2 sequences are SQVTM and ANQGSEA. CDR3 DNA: TGCAGCGTTGAGGGCTCGACCGGTGGGGACACAGATACGCAGTATTTT. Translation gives CSVEGSTGGDTDTQYF.

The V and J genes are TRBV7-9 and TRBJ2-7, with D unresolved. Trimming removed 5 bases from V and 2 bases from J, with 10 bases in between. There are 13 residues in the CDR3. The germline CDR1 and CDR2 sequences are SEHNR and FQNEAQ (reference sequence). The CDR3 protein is CASSQAITYEQYF. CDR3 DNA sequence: TGTGCCAGCAGCCAAGCTATCACCTACGAGCAGTACTTC.

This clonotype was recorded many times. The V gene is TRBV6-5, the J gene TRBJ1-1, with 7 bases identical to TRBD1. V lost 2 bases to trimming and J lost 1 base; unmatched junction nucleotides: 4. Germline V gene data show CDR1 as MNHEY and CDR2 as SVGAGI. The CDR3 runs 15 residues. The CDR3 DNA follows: TGTGCCAGCAGTTACCCGGGACAGAAGAACACTGAAGCTTTCTTT. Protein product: CASSYPGQKNTEAFF.

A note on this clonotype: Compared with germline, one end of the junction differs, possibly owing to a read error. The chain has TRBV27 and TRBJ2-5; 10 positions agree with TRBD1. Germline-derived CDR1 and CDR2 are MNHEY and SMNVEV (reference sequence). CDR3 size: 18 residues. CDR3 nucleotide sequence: TGTGCCACCAGTGACCGCGCAGGGGGACAGGGGAGATATGAGACCCAGTACTTC. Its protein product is CATSDRAGGQGRYETQYF.

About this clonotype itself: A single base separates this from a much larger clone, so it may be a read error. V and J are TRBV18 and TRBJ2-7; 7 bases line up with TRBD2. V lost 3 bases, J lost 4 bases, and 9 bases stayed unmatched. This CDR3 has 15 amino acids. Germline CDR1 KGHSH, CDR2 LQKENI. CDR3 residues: CASSPTAAGSYEQYF. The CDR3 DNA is TGTGCCAGCTCACCCACCGCAGCGGGAAGTTACGAGCAGTACTTC.

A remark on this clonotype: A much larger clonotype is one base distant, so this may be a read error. The CDR3 loop is CASSKGQGNNKPQHF. The CDR3 region has the DNA TGTGCCAGTAGTAAGGGACAGGGCAACAATAAGCCCCAGCATTTT. V and J are TRBV19 and TRBJ1-5, with 9 bases fitting TRBD1. CDR1 LNHDA and CDR2 SQIVND come from the germline V gene (reference sequence). This CDR3 comprises 15 residues.

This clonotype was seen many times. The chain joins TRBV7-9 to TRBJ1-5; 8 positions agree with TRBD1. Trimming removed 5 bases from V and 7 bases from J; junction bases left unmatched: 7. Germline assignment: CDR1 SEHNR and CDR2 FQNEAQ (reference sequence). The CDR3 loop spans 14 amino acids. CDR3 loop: CASSRGQDGQPQHF. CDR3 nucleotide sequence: TGTGCCAGCAGCCGGGGACAGGACGGACAGCCCCAGCATTTT.

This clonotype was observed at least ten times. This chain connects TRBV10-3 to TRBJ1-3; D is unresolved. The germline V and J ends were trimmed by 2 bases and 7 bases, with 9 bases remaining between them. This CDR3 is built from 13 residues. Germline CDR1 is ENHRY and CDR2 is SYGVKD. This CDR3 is CAISEGEWNTIYF. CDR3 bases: TGTGCCATCAGTGAGGGCGAGTGGAACACCATATATTTT.

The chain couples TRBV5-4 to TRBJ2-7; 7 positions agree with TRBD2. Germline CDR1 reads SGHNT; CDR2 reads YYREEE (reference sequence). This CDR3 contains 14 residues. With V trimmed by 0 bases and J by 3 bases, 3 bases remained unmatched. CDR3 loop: CASSLEASGYEQYF. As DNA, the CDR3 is TGTGCCAGCAGCTTGGAGGCTAGCGGCTACGAGCAGTACTTC.

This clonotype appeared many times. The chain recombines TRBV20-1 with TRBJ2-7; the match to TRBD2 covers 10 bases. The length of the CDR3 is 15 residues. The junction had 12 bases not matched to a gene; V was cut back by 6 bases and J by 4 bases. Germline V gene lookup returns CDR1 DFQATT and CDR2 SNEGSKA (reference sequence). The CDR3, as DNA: TGCAGTGCCAAAACCGGGGCTAGCGGGGGTTACGAGCAGTACTTC. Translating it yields CSAKTGASGGYEQYF.